Below are 24 T cell receptor beta chains sequenced from a single sample in a study of T cells expressing NK-cell markers. TCRdb re-called the 5' RACE reads; one entry per CDR3 protein, DNA not given. In total, the table holds about 150,000 distinct CDR3 sequences. Sequencing used blood T cells: a sorted CD56 or NKG2C T cell subset, CD4+ or CD8+ T cells, or bulk PBMC T cells (not recorded which). Receptors were obtained from a woman between 45 and 60 years old in good health.

This chain joins TRBV24-1 and TRBJ2-7; as DNA is missing, the TRBD1 call by TCRdb cannot be tested. CDR1 KGHDR and CDR2 SFDVKD come from the germline V gene. CDR3 length: 13 amino acids. The chain's CDR3 is CATSEGQGYEQYF.

The chain joins TRBV24-1 to TRBJ2-1; TCRdb's D call of TRBD2 is untestable without DNA. Germline-derived CDR1 and CDR2 are KGHDR and SFDVKD. The CDR3 loop spans 15 amino acids. The CDR3 here is CATSEGLSAVDEQFF.

The chain carries TRBV5-6 and TRBJ1-2; TCRdb selects TRBD1, and the lack of DNA leaves this call unchecked. CDR3 length equals 14 residues. Germline V lookup: CDR1 SGHDT, CDR2 YYEEEE. The CDR3 loop is CASSSGTGIYGYTF.

The chain employs TRBV12-3 or TRBV12-4 and TRBJ2-5; TCRdb's assignment of TRBD2 cannot be checked, as there is no DNA. This CDR3 has 17 amino acids. The CDR3 spells CASIQGTISPGGETQYF.

This CDR3 is CATSDWTSGSKDTQYF. The chain joins TRBV24-1 to TRBJ2-3; the D call of TRBD2 rests on TCRdb alone, since no DNA is present to check it. Per the germline V gene, CDR1 is KGHDR and CDR2 is SFDVKD. The CDR3 loop spans 16 amino acids.

The rearrangement links TRBV20-1 to TRBJ2-1; TCRdb's D call of TRBD1 is untestable without DNA. Germline-derived CDR1 and CDR2 are DFQATT and SNEGSKA (reference sequence). This CDR3 is built from 16 residues. The CDR3 spells CSAHPLTRDFYNEQFF.

The chain joins TRBV7-8 to TRBJ1-5. Germline CDR1 reads SGHVS; CDR2 reads FQNEAQ. The CDR3 consists of 16 residues. The CDR3 reads CASRLTADGVNQPQHF.

The chain is built from TRBV3-1 and TRBJ2-3; TCRdb lists TRBD2, though no DNA is available to test this call. The CDR3 extends over 16 amino acids. Germline V gene lookup returns CDR1 LGHDT and CDR2 YNNKEL (reference sequence). The CDR3 here is CASSLIAGGSTDTQYF.

V is TRBV24-1 and J is TRBJ1-2. Germline V gene data show CDR1 as KGHDR and CDR2 as SFDVKD. This CDR3 contains 15 residues. This CDR3 is CATSDRGSGLYGYTF.

The chain couples TRBV6-4 to TRBJ2-2; the D call from TCRdb, TRBD2, cannot be confirmed without DNA. Germline V gene data show CDR1 as MRHNA and CDR2 as SNTAGT. CDR3 length: 16 residues. The CDR3 loop is CASSDSPTDYTGELFF.

The gene calls are TRBV29-1 and TRBJ2-5. The CDR3 has 13 amino acids. CDR1 SQVTM and CDR2 ANQGSEA come from the germline V gene. The CDR3 region is CSVDSRAQETQYF.

The chain combines TRBV3-1 with TRBJ2-7; TCRdb's assignment of TRBD2 cannot be checked, as there is no DNA. The germline gives CDR1 LGHDT, CDR2 YNNKEL (reference sequence). The CDR3 length is 15 residues. This CDR3 is CASSARGNLRLGQYF.

The chain couples TRBV5-4 to TRBJ2-7. CDR3 length: 14 residues. Looked up from germline, CDR1 is SGHNT and CDR2 is YYREEE (reference sequence). The CDR3: CASSLGEANYEQYF. The full variable domain, completed using reference TRBV5-4 and TRBJ2-7, is ETGVTQSPTHLIKTRGQQVTLRCSSQSGHNTVSWYQQALGQGPQFIFQYYREEENGRGNFPPRFSGLQFPNYSSELNVNALELDDSALYLCASSLGEANYEQYFGPGTRLTVT.

V is TRBV12-3 or TRBV12-4 and J is TRBJ2-2; the TCRdb D gene call, TRBD2, has no DNA to confirm it. This CDR3 contains 16 residues. The CDR3 sequence: CASSLGWRGQAGELFF.

The chain carries TRBV12-3 or TRBV12-4 and TRBJ1-1. CDR3 length: 13 amino acids. CDR3: CASSLGRVTEAFF.

The chain combines TRBV29-1 with TRBJ1-2; the D call of TRBD1 rests on TCRdb alone, since no DNA is present to check it. The germline V gene has CDR1 SQVTM and CDR2 ANQGSEA. This CDR3 is built from 12 residues. CDR3 loop: CSARDTLYGYTF. The full variable domain, with the rest looked up from reference TRBV29-1 and TRBJ1-2, is SAVISQKPSRDICQRGTSLTIQCQVDSQVTMMFWYRQQPGQSLTLIATANQGSEATYESGFVIDKFPISRPNLTFSTLTVSNMSPEDSSIYLCSARDTLYGYTFGSGTRLTVV.

V usage is TRBV15 and J usage is TRBJ2-1; TCRdb selects TRBD1, and the lack of DNA leaves this call unchecked. The germline gives CDR1 LNHNV, CDR2 YYDKDF (reference sequence). The CDR3 extends over 14 amino acids. CDR3 in amino acids: CATSRSGTYNEQFF.

The chain recombines TRBV4-1 with TRBJ2-5; as DNA is missing, the TRBD2 call by TCRdb cannot be tested. From germline, CDR1 is MGHRA and CDR2 YSYEKL. The CDR3 consists of 15 residues. CDR3 sequence reads: CASSRGEAGQETQYF.

The CDR3 loop is CASSLLWASRSYEQYF. The rearrangement links TRBV19 to TRBJ2-7. The CDR3 spans 16 residues. In germline, CDR1 is LNHDA, CDR2 SQIVND (reference sequence).

This sequence joins TRBV19 and TRBJ1-2; TCRdb designates TRBD1, a call that cannot be tested without DNA. The CDR3 extends over 12 amino acids. Per the germline V gene, CDR1 is LNHDA and CDR2 is SQIVND (reference sequence). CDR3 loop: CASSIVGDGYTF.

This chain links TRBV2 with TRBJ2-7; TCRdb's D gene call, TRBD2, goes unchecked for lack of DNA. Per the germline V gene, CDR1 is SNHLY and CDR2 is FYNNEI. The CDR3 is made up of 12 amino acids. The CDR3 loop is CASKGSSYEQYF.

J is TRBJ2-1 and V is TRBV20-1. Germline-derived CDR1 and CDR2 are DFQATT and SNEGSKA (reference sequence). The CDR3 covers 15 residues. The CDR3 here is CSARDQLAVYNEQFF.

The J gene is TRBJ2-7, the V gene TRBV20-1. The germline CDR1 and CDR2 sequences are DFQATT and SNEGSKA (reference sequence). The CDR3 extends over 12 amino acids. The chain's CDR3 is CSARDVGYEQYF.

The chain has TRBV11-2 and TRBJ2-1. Looked up from germline, CDR1 is SGHAT and CDR2 is FQNNGV. The CDR3 is 11 residues long. CDR3 sequence reads: CASFGDNEQFF.